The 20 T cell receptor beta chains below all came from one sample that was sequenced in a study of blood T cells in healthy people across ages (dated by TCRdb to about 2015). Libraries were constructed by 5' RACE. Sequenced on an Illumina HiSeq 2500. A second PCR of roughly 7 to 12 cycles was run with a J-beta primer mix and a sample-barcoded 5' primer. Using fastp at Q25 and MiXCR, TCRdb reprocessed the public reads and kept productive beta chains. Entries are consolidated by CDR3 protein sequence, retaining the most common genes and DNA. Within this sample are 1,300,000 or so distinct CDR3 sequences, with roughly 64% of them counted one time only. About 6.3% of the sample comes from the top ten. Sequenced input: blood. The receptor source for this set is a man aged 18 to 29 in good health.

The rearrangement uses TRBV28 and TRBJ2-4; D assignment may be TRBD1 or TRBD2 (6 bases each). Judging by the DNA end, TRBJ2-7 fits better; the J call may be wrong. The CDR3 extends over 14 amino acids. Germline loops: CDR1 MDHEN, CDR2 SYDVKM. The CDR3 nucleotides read TGTGCCAGCAAAATCGGGGGCTCGACCTACGAGCAGTACTTC. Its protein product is CASKIGGSTYEQYF.

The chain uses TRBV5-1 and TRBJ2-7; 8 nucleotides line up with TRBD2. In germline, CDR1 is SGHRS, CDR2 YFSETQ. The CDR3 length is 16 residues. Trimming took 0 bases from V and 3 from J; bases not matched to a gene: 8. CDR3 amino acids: CASSLVSGGNHYEQYF. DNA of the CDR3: TGCGCCAGCAGCTTGGTATCGGGGGGGAACCACTACGAGCAGTACTTC.

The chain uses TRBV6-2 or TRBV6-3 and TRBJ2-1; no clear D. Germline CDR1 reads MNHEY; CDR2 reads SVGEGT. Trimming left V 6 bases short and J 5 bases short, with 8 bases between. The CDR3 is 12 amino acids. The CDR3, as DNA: TGTGCCAGCAGCATAAATAACAATGAGCAGTTCTTC. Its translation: CASSINNNEQFF.

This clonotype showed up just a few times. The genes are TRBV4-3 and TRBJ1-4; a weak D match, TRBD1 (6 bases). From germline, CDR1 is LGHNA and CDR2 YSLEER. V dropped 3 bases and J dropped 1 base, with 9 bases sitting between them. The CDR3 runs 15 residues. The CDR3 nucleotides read TGCGCCAGCAGCCACGTGGACAGAACTAATGAAAAACTGTTTTTT. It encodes CASSHVDRTNEKLFF.

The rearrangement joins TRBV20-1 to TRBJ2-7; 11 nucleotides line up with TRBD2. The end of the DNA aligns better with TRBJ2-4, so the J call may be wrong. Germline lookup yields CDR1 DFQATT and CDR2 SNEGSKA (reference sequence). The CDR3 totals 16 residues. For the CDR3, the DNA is TGCAGTGCTCCATTAGCGGGGGGGGGCAGGAGAAACATTCAGTACTTC. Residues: CSAPLAGGGRRNIQYF.

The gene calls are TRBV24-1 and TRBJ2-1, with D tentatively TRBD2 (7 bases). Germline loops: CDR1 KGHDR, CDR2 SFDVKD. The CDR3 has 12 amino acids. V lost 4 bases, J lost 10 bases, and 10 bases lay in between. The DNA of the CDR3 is TGTGCCACCAGTGACTGGGGGGGCGAGCAGTTCTTC. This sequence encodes CATSDWGGEQFF.

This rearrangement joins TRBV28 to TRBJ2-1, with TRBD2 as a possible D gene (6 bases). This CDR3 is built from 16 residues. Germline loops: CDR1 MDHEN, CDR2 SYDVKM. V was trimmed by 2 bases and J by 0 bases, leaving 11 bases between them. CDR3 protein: CASSLRDWSSYNEQFF. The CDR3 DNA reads TGTGCCAGCAGTTTAAGGGACTGGAGCTCCTACAATGAGCAGTTCTTC.

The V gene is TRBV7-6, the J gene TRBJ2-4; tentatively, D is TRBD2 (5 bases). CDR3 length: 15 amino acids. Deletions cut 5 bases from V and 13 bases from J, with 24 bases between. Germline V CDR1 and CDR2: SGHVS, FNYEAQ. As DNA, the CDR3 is TGTGCCAGCAGCCCAACGGACTCGCTAGGTGGGGAGCAGTACTTC. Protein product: CASSPTDSLGGEQYF.

CDR3 bases: TGTGCCAGCAGCTCAAGACAGGCGCGGGAGACCCAGTACTTC. It is translated as CASSSRQARETQYF. The rearrangement uses TRBV7-2 and TRBJ2-5; a weak D match, TRBD1 (6 bases). Germline V gives CDR1 SGHTA, CDR2 FQGNSA. Deletions cut 4 bases from V and 5 bases from J, with 14 bases between. The CDR3 has 14 amino acids.

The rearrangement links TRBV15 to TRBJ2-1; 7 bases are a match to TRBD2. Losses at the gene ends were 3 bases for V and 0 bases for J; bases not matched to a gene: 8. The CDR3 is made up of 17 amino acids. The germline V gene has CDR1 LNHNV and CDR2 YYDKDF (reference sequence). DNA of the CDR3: TGTGCCACCAGCAGGGTTACAGCGGGGCTCTCCTACAATGAGCAGTTCTTC. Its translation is CATSRVTAGLSYNEQFF.

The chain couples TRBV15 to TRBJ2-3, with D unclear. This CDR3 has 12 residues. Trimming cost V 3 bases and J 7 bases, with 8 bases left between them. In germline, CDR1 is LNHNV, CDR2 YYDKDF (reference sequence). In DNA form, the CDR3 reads TGTGCCACCAGCAGTGAATCCAATACGCAGTATTTT. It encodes CATSSESNTQYF.

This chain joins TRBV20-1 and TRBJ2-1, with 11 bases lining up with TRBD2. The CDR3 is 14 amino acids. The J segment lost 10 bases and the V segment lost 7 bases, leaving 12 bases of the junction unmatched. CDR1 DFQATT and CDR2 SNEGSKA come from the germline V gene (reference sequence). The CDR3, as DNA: TGCAGTGTTAGGACGGCTAGCGGGGGGCAAGAGCAGTTCTTC. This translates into CSVRTASGGQEQFF.

As DNA, the CDR3 is TGTGCCAGCAGTCTTGGGACAGGGGGCGCGACAGATACGCAGTATTTT. It codes for CASSLGTGGATDTQYF. The chain is built from TRBV2 and TRBJ2-3; the match to TRBD1 covers 12 bases. Germline CDR1 SNHLY, CDR2 FYNNEI. V was pared by 5 bases and J by 3 bases, with 6 bases of the junction left unmatched. The CDR3 runs 16 residues.

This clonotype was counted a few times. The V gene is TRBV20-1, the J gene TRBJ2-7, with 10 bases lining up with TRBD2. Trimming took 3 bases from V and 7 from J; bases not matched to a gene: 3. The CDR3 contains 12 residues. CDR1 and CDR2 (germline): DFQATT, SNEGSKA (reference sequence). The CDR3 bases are TGCAGTGCTAGGGCTAGCGGGGGAGAGCAGTACTTC. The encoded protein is CSARASGGEQYF.

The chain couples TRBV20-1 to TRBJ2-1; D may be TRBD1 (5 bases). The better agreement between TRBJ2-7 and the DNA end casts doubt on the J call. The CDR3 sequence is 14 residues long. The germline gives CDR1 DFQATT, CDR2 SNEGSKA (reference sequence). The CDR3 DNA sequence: TGCAGTGCTAGAGGAGAGGCCAGGGACTACGAGCAGTACTTC. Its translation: CSARGEARDYEQYF.

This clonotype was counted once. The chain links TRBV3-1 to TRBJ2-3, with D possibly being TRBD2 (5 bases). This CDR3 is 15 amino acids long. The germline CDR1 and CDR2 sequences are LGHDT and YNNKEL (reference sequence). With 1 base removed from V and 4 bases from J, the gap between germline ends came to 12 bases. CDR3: CASSQAQSGADTQYF. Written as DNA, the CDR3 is TGTGCCAGCAGCCAAGCCCAGAGCGGTGCAGATACGCAGTATTTT.

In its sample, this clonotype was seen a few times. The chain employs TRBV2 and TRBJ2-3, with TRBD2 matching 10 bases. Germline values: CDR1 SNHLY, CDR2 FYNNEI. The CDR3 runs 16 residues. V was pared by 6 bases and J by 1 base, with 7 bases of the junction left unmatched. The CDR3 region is CASSIHSGRGTDTQYF. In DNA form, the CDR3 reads TGTGCCAGCAGCATCCACAGCGGGAGGGGCACAGATACGCAGTATTTT.

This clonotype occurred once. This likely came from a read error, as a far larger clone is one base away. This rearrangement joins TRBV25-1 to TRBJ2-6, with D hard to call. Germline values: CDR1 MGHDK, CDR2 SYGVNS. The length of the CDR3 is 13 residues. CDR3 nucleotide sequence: TGTGCCAGCAGCCCCTCTGAGGCCAACGTCCTGACTTTC. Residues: CASSPSEANVLTF.

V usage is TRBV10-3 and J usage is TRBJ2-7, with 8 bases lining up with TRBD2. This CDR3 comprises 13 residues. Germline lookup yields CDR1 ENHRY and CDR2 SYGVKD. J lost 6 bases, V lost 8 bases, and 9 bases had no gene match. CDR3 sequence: CAISDGRAAEQYF. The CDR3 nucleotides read TGTGCCATCTCGGACGGGAGGGCCGCCGAGCAGTACTTC.

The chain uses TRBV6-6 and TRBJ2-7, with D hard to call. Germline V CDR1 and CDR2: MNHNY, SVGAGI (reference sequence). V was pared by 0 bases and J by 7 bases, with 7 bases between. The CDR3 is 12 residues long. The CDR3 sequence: CASSYSFLEQYF. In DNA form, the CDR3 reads TGTGCCAGCAGTTACTCGTTCCTAGAGCAGTACTTC.